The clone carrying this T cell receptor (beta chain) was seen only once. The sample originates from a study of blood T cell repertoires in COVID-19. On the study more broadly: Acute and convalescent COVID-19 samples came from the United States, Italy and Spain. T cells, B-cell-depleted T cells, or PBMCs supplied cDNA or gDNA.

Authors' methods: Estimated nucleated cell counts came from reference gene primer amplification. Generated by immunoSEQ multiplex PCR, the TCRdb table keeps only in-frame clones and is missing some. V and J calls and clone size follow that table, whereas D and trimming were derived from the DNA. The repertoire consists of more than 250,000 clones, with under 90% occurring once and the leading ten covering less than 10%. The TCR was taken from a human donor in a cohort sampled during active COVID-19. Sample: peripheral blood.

The DNA of the CDR3 is TGTGCCAGCAGCCGAGGGTCTTTTACCACCATATATTTT. Translated, it gives CASSRGSFTTIYF. This rearrangement joins TRBV12-3 or TRBV12-4 to TRBJ1-3; D gene uncertain. The CDR3 totals 13 residues. Trimming cost V 6 bases and J 9 bases, with 15 bases left between them.